This TCR beta chain was sequenced for a study of blood T cell repertoires in COVID-19. Clones were read by immunoSEQ multiplex PCR, and TCRdb kept only the in-frame ones, dropping some. The sample comprises a few hundred thousand clones, 88% of which are singletons, and 1.2% rests with the top ten. CDR1 is SGHTA, CDR2 FQGNSA, per germline. The CDR3 sequence is 15 residues long. J gave up 7 bases and V 1 base, and 5 bases lay outside the gene matches. Assignment of participants to cohorts was predicated upon participant-reported clinical history. J is TRBJ2-1 and V is TRBV7-2, with 9 bases lining up with TRBD2. The sequencing sample was made of PBMCs or T cells enriched from blood (not recorded which). This TCR was sampled from a woman aged 18-29 years who had recovered from COVID-19. CDR3 sequence reads: CASSLGSGGRNEQFF. For the CDR3, the DNA is TGTGCCAGCAGCTTAGGTAGCGGGGGTAGGAATGAGCAGTTCTTC.